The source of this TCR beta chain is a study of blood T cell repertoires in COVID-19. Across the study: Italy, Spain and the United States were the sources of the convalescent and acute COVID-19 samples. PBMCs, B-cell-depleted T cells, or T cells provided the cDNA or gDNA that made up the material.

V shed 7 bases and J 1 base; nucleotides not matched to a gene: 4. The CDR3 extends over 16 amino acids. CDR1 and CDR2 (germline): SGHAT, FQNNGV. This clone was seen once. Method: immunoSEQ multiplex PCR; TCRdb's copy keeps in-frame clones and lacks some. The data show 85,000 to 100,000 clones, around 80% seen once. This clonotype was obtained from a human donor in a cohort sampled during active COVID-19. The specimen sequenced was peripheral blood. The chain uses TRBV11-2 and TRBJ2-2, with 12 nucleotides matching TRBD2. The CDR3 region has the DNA TGTGCCAGCACCAAGACTAGCGGGGGGAACACCGGGGAGCTGTTTTTT. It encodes CASTKTSGGNTGELFF.